The present TCR beta chain was sequenced within a study of blood T cells in healthy people across ages. The CDR3 totals 14 residues. V lost 0 bases to trimming and J lost 10 bases, with 13 bases between them. Germline V gene lookup returns CDR1 SGHAT and CDR2 FQNNGV. This clonotype appeared a single time. A second PCR, run for roughly 7 to 11 cycles, used a sample-barcoded 5' primer plus a J-beta primer mix. TCRdb ran MiXCR on the 5' RACE reads and lists one entry per CDR3 protein. The table records about 780,000 distinct CDR3 sequences, about 46% of them present only once. No fewer than 6.5 million PBMCs went into each sample.

The chain links TRBV11-2 to TRBJ2-1, with D perhaps matching TRBD2 (6 bases). The receptor's source is a man older than 75 in good health. Input material: blood. CDR3 in amino acids: CASSLEGRREEQFF. CDR3 nucleotides: TGTGCCAGCAGCTTAGAAGGTCGGAGGGAGGAGCAGTTCTTC.